The 15 T cell receptor beta chains below come from one sample, sequenced in a study of type 1 regulatory T cells (dated by TCRdb to the early 2020s). For these TCRs, the target antigens are not known. The sample was run on an Illumina MiSeq. The public reads were run again by TCRdb, first through fastp at Q25 and then through MiXCR, and only productive beta chains were kept. Records with the same CDR3 protein are collapsed into one entry carrying the most frequent genes and DNA. The table for this sample lists 60,000 to 70,000 distinct CDR3 sequences; almost 50% of them were counted only once. The top ten constitute roughly 2.2% of the sample. The sample consisted of cultured non-Tr1 T cells, either the whole culture or a sorted T cell fraction (not recorded which). This specimen's cell subset or site label, interpreted: non-Tr1 population from the T-allo10 product. Source of these receptors: a human donor in good health.

V and J are TRBV21-1 and TRBJ2-7; TRBD2, the D gene given by the table, was not confirmed from the DNA. TRBV21-1 is recorded as a pseudogene. The CDR3 extends over 15 amino acids. This CDR3 reads CASSNTSGGVNEQYF. In DNA form, the CDR3 reads TGTGCCAGCAGCAATACTAGCGGGGGGGTCAACGAGCAGTACTTC.

The gene calls are TRBV12-3 or TRBV12-4 and TRBJ2-2, with 12 positions matching TRBD2. This CDR3 has 16 residues. With V trimmed by 3 bases and J by 4 bases, 3 bases remained unmatched. The CDR3 region has the DNA TGTGCCAGCAGTTTGCTAGCGGGGGGGGTCACCGGGGAGCTGTTTTTT. It codes for CASSLLAGGVTGELFF.

The chain couples TRBV9 to TRBJ1-4; D call uncertain. Trimming removed 1 base at V and 4 bases at J, with 5 bases between. CDR3 length: 13 residues. CDR1 and CDR2 (germline): SGDLS, YYNGEE. The CDR3 here is CASSVTGNEKLFF. Here the CDR3 DNA reads TGTGCCAGCAGCGTAACGGGTAATGAAAAACTGTTTTTT.

The V and J genes are TRBV12-3 or TRBV12-4 and TRBJ1-1; 7 bases match TRBD1. J lost 10 bases, V lost 1 base, and 6 bases had no gene match. The CDR3 runs 13 residues. The CDR3 nucleotides read TGTGCCAGCAGTTTAGGGGACAGTTCGGGAGCTTTCTTT. It encodes CASSLGDSSGAFF.

As to this clonotype: The junction departs from the called germline gene at one end, perhaps through a read error. The chain joins TRBV4-3 to TRBJ1-2; no definite D call. The CDR3 sequence is 15 residues long. Germline V gene sequence: CDR1 LGHNA, CDR2 YSLEER. The DNA for the CDR3 is TGCGCCAGCGGCCAAGATCCGGGAGGCGGCTATGGCTACACCTTC. This gives the protein CASGQDPGGGYGYTF.

The V call is TRBV28, the J call TRBJ2-5; 13 nucleotides agree with TRBD2. The CDR3 consists of 13 residues. From germline, CDR1 is MDHEN and CDR2 SYDVKM. With V trimmed by 10 bases and J by 4 bases, 3 bases remained unmatched. The CDR3 loop reads CATGLAGRETQYF. CDR3 coding DNA: TGTGCCACGGGACTAGCGGGGAGAGAGACCCAGTACTTC.

V and J are TRBV19 and TRBJ1-2; 8 nucleotides line up with TRBD1. Germline V CDR1 and CDR2: LNHDA, SQIVND (reference sequence). V lost 4 bases, J lost 4 bases, and 2 bases stayed unmatched. This CDR3 contains 13 residues. DNA for the CDR3: TGTGCCAGTAGTAAAGGACAGGGCTATGGCTACACCTTC. It encodes CASSKGQGYGYTF.

This clonotype showed up just a few times. The DNA of the CDR3 is TGTGCCAGCAGCTTAGCACTAGCGGGAAACACCGGGGAGCTGTTTTTT. Protein: CASSLALAGNTGELFF. J is TRBJ2-2 and V is TRBV7-2; 10 nucleotides agree with TRBD2. The CDR3 has 16 amino acids. Losses at the gene ends were 0 bases for V and 2 bases for J; bases not matched to a gene: 0. Germline CDR1 is SGHTA and CDR2 is FQGNSA.

This clonotype appeared once. The chain uses TRBV20-1 and TRBJ2-3; 13 bases match TRBD2. The germline V gene encodes CDR1 DFQATT and CDR2 SNEGSKA (reference sequence). The CDR3 covers 15 residues. Unmatched junction bases numbered 5, after V lost 6 bases and J lost 2 bases. CDR3 DNA: TGCAGTGCCAAGGGACTAGCGGGGCACACAGATACGCAGTATTTT. Translating it yields CSAKGLAGHTDTQYF.

The V and J genes are TRBV20-1 and TRBJ2-1; perhaps TRBD1 as D (5 bases). The CDR3 is made up of 15 amino acids. Germline values: CDR1 DFQATT, CDR2 SNEGSKA (reference sequence). V lost 3 bases and J 7 bases, leaving 19 bases between the germline ends. DNA of the CDR3: TGCAGTGCTAGGGACAACCGGCAAAAGAAGAATGAGCAGTTCTTC. It codes for CSARDNRQKKNEQFF.

This sequence joins TRBV6-1 and TRBJ1-3; D gene unclear. Germline-derived CDR1 and CDR2 are MNHNS and SASEGT. Trimming took off 5 bases at V and 4 bases at J, with 9 bases between the two ends. CDR3 size: 13 residues. The CDR3 coding sequence is TGTGCCAGCAGTACACCGATGGGAAACACCATATATTTT. Its protein product is CASSTPMGNTIYF.

There are a few counts of this clonotype. This rearrangement joins TRBV6-1 to TRBJ1-1; D uncertain. The CDR3 covers 11 residues. Deletions cut 1 base from V and 6 bases from J, with 3 bases between. Germline loops: CDR1 MNHNS, CDR2 SASEGT. CDR3 bases: TGTGCCAGCAGTGAAGAGTCTGAAGCTTTCTTT. This codes for CASSEESEAFF.

The CDR3 nucleotides are TGCGCCAGCAGCGGCGACAACTATGGCTACACCTTC. This sequence encodes CASSGDNYGYTF. The genes are TRBV5-1 and TRBJ1-2; D unresolved. CDR1 and CDR2 (germline): SGHRS, YFSETQ. The CDR3 has 12 amino acids. Trimming removed 4 bases from V and 2 bases from J, with 6 bases in between.

This chain joins TRBV6-6 and TRBJ1-4; D gene uncertain. The germline V gene has CDR1 MNHNY and CDR2 SVGAGI (reference sequence). The V end was cut by 6 bases, the J end by 8 bases, with 16 bases between. The CDR3 extends over 14 amino acids. Here the CDR3 DNA reads TGTGCCAGCAGCTCCCACCTTGAGGGAGAAAAACTGTTTTTT. It is translated as CASSSHLEGEKLFF.

The V gene is TRBV5-1, the J gene TRBJ2-1; TRBD1 matches at 10 bases. Germline CDR1 SGHRS, CDR2 YFSETQ. This CDR3 contains 13 residues. V shed 4 bases and J 8 bases; nucleotides not matched to a gene: 3. CDR3 nucleotides: TGCGCCAGCAGCCGACAGGGGGCGGATGAGCAGTTCTTC. It translates to CASSRQGADEQFF.